A selection of T cell receptor beta chains follows, all from one sample in a study of cytomegalovirus exposure and HLA in healthy donors. This table comes from immunoSEQ multiplex PCR, and its TCRdb copy is limited to in-frame clones, with some not included. The sample includes 180,000 or so clones, 70% to 80% of them seen just once. Sequenced material: PBMCs. These receptors came from a man between 18 and 29 years old in good health and CMV-seronegative. Both conserved end residues are part of each CDR3. The D gene is left open where the match is weak. Expanded clones are given a class, and other clones once, few, many or no size at all.

D gene,clone size,V gene,J gene,CDR3 protein,CDR3 DNA
-,few,TRBV4-1,TRBJ2-1,CASSHFPGVEQFF,TGCGCCAGCAGCCATTTCCCAGGGGTTGAGCAGTTCTTC
-,-,TRBV15,TRBJ2-7,CATSSPGLVYEQYF,TGTGCCACCAGCAGCCCAGGGCTAGTATACGAGCAGTACTTC
TRBD2,-,TRBV11-2,TRBJ2-7,CASSLRDYFYDEQYF,TGTGCCAGCAGCTTACGGGACTACTTTTATGACGAGCAGTACTTC
TRBD1,few,TRBV6-5,TRBJ1-1,CASSYWGQGDTEAFF,TGTGCCAGCAGTTACTGGGGACAGGGGGACACTGAAGCTTTCTTT
TRBD2,-,TRBV6-6,TRBJ2-2,CASRGGSGGPSGELFF,TGTGCCAGCAGGGGGGGGTCAGGAGGACCATCCGGGGAGCTGTTTTTT
-,-,TRBV30,TRBJ1-2,CAWCHPGGVYGYTF,TGTGCCTGGTGCCACCCGGGGGGCGTCTATGGCTACACCTTC
TRBD2,few,TRBV9,TRBJ2-2,CASSGTSGGATGGELFF,TGTGCCAGCAGCGGGACTAGCGGGGGGGCCACGGGAGGGGAGCTGTTTTTT
-,-,TRBV7-9,TRBJ2-7,CASSLGQAWREQYF,TGTGCCAGCAGCTTAGGGCAAGCCTGGAGGGAGCAGTACTTC
-,-,TRBV11-1,TRBJ2-7,CASSFGGDSYEQYF,TGTGCCAGCAGCTTCGGAGGGGACTCCTACGAGCAGTACTTC
TRBD2,-,TRBV5-6,TRBJ2-7,CASRPYSGRKSYEQYF,TGTGCCAGCAGACCATATAGCGGGAGAAAATCCTACGAGCAGTACTTC
TRBD1,-,TRBV30,TRBJ2-5,CAWSHGTGGEETQYF,TGTGCCTGGAGTCACGGGACAGGGGGCGAAGAGACCCAGTACTTC
-,-,TRBV9,TRBJ1-3,CASSVDSVSGNTIYF,TGTGCCAGCAGCGTAGATTCGGTTTCTGGAAACACCATATATTTT
TRBD1,-,TRBV9,TRBJ2-4,CASSEGQGARLGNIQYF,TGTGCCAGCAGCGAGGGACAGGGGGCCCGGCTGGGAAACATTCAGTACTTC
-,once,TRBV2,TRBJ2-7,CASSSGTYYEQYF,TGTGCCAGCAGTTCCGGGACTTACTACGAGCAGTACTTC
TRBD1,-,TRBV7-9,TRBJ1-4,CASSHTGGPEKLFF,TGTGCCAGCAGCCATACAGGGGGCCCTGAAAAACTGTTTTTT
TRBD2,-,TRBV9,TRBJ2-3,CASSAGGSGVYDTQYF,TGTGCCAGCAGCGCGGGGGGTAGCGGGGTTTATGATACGCAGTATTTT
TRBD2,-,TRBV4-3,TRBJ2-3,CASSPREADTQYF,TGCGCCAGCAGCCCGCGGGAGGCGGATACGCAGTATTTT
TRBD2,-,TRBV11-3,TRBJ2-5,CASSLGTVGGSVQETQYF,TGTGCCAGCAGCTTAGGTACGGTTGGCGGGAGCGTCCAAGAGACCCAGTACTTC
-,-,TRBV5-8,TRBJ2-7,CASSLDSEGGDEQYF,TGTGCCAGCAGCTTGGATTCGGAGGGTGGCGACGAGCAGTACTTC
-,-,TRBV7-2,TRBJ2-3,CASSLTPPSLGTDTQYF,TGTGCCAGCAGCTTAACCCCGCCTAGCCTCGGCACAGATACGCAGTATTTT
TRBD2,-,TRBV2,TRBJ2-3,CASSEAELAGAVDTQYF,TGTGCCAGCAGTGAAGCGGAACTAGCGGGGGCTGTAGATACGCAGTATTTT
-,-,TRBV21-1,TRBJ1-5,CASRALGQKGNQPQHF,TGTGCCAGCAGAGCACTGGGACAGAAGGGCAATCAGCCCCAGCATTTT
TRBD1,-,TRBV6-5,TRBJ1-5,CASSSHRGPQPQHF,TGTGCCAGCAGTTCCCACAGGGGCCCTCAGCCCCAGCATTTT
-,-,TRBV30,TRBJ1-2,CAWSVMGGHGYTF,TGTGCCTGGAGTGTAATGGGGGGACATGGCTACACCTTC
TRBD1,-,TRBV4-2,TRBJ1-1,CASSQRLGTGLNTEAFF,TGTGCCAGCAGCCAAAGGCTCGGGACAGGCCTTAACACTGAAGCTTTCTTT
TRBD2,-,TRBV5-4,TRBJ2-7,CASSPGLAGTSNEQYF,TGTGCCAGCAGTCCAGGACTAGCGGGAACCTCTAACGAGCAGTACTTC
TRBD1,once,TRBV2,TRBJ2-7,CASNRGRKDEQYF,TGTGCCAGCAACAGGGGGCGCAAGGACGAGCAGTACTTC
TRBD2,-,TRBV4-3,TRBJ2-1,CASSQGTSGPNEQFF,TGCGCCAGCAGCCAAGGGACTAGCGGGCCCAATGAGCAGTTCTTC
-,-,TRBV6-5,TRBJ1-3,CASSWESSGNTIYF,TGTGCCAGCAGTTGGGAGTCTTCTGGAAACACCATATATTTT
-,few,TRBV28,TRBJ2-2,CASSTEVWNTGELFF,TGTGCCAGCAGTACCGAGGTATGGAACACCGGGGAGCTGTTTTTT
-,once,TRBV18,TRBJ2-2,CASSPSSYITGELFF,TGTGCCAGCTCACCGTCTAGCTACATCACCGGGGAGCTGTTTTTT
-,-,TRBV7-3,TRBJ2-7,CASSPHCESKNHDTYEQYF,TGTGCCAGCAGCCCCCATTGCGAATCGAAAAATCACGATACCTACGAGCAGTACTTC
TRBD2,-,TRBV4-3,TRBJ2-7,CASSLETSGPYEQYF,TGCGCCAGCAGCCTGGAGACTAGCGGCCCCTACGAGCAGTACTTC
TRBD1,-,TRBV11-2,TRBJ2-7,CASSLAVQGMLEQYF,TGTGCCAGCAGCTTAGCCGTACAGGGGATGCTCGAGCAGTACTTC
-,-,TRBV7-9,TRBJ1-1,CASSLQGMENTEAFF,TGTGCCAGCAGCTTACAGGGGATGGAGAACACTGAAGCTTTCTTT
-,-,TRBV11-1,TRBJ2-7,CASSLGSQGIYYEQYF,TGTGCCAGCAGCTTAGGGTCGCAGGGCATCTACTACGAGCAGTACTTC
-,-,TRBV5-1,TRBJ2-2,CASSPNTGELFF,TGCGCCAGCAGCCCTAACACCGGGGAGCTGTTTTTT
TRBD1,-,TRBV19,TRBJ1-5,CASSKTGGNQPQHF,TGTGCCAGTAGTAAGACAGGGGGCAATCAGCCCCAGCATTTT
TRBD1,-,TRBV11-2,TRBJ2-7,CASSKAGTGGALGYEQYF,TGTGCCAGCAGTAAAGCCGGGACAGGGGGGGCGTTAGGGTACGAGCAGTACTTC
-,-,TRBV29-1,TRBJ1-2,CSVEASVGGLARGYTF,TGCAGCGTTGAAGCCTCTGTCGGAGGTTTAGCACGGGGCTACACCTTC
TRBD1,-,TRBV7-9,TRBJ1-1,CASIGQGVSVLNTEAFF,TGTGCCAGCATAGGACAGGGGGTGTCGGTTTTGAACACTGAAGCTTTCTTT
TRBD2,-,TRBV6-5,TRBJ2-3,CASSFQGLVADTQYF,TGTGCCAGCAGCTTCCAGGGACTAGTTGCAGATACGCAGTATTTT
TRBD1,-,TRBV7-9,TRBJ1-4,CSSSLGQAGEKLFF,TGTTCCAGCAGCCTGGGACAGGCGGGTGAAAAACTGTTTTTT
-,-,TRBV5-6,TRBJ2-5,CASSLKARETQYF,TGTGCCAGCAGCTTGAAAGCCAGGGAGACCCAGTACTTC
-,-,TRBV5-1,TRBJ2-2,CASSLAPGKATGELFF,TGCGCCAGCAGCTTGGCTCCGGGTAAGGCCACCGGGGAGCTGTTTTTT
TRBD1,few,TRBV2,TRBJ2-1,CASRTQGYEQFF,TGTGCCAGCAGAACACAGGGGTATGAGCAGTTCTTC
TRBD2,once,TRBV4-2,TRBJ2-7,CASSQDRPNLAGGSYEQYF,TGTGCCAGCAGCCAAGATCGTCCCAATCTAGCGGGAGGCTCCTACGAGCAGTACTTC
TRBD1,-,TRBV30,TRBJ1-3,CAWSRTGGSGNTIYF,TGTGCCTGGAGTCGAACAGGGGGAAGTGGAAACACCATATATTTT
TRBD1,-,TRBV2,TRBJ1-2,CASRGGTGGGYGYTF,TGTGCCAGCAGAGGCGGTACAGGGGGCGGCTATGGCTACACCTTC
-,few,TRBV30,TRBJ1-1,CAWSLRGNTEAFF,TGTGCCTGGTCATTAAGGGGGAACACTGAAGCTTTCTTT
-,-,TRBV7-9,TRBJ2-7,CASSTNSYEQYF,TGTGCCAGCAGCACAAACTCCTACGAGCAGTACTTC
-,-,TRBV30,TRBJ1-2,CAWSGGPGYGYTF,TGTGCCTGGAGTGGAGGTCCTGGCTATGGCTACACCTTC
-,-,TRBV16,TRBJ2-7,CASSQGARSSYEQYF,TGTGCCAGCAGCCAGGGAGCCCGAAGCAGCTACGAGCAGTACTTC
-,-,TRBV21-1,TRBJ2-1,CASSKGLAGAQIYNEQFF,TGTGCCAGCAGCAAGGGACTAGCGGGAGCCCAGATTTACAATGAGCAGTTCTTC